This T cell receptor (beta chain) was observed in a study of T cell clonality in common variable immunodeficiency. CDR1 and CDR2 from the germline V gene are SGHTA and FQGTGA. The CDR3 runs to 16 residues. This clone was detected many times. Its specificity is unknown. The junction shows a germline mismatch at one end, possibly a read error. Sequencing ends 3 residues short of the CDR3 end; the germline J gene provides the rest. Points from the study as a whole: CVID subjects had higher TCRbeta clonality than healthy controls, most marked in about a third.

Sequencing input was equivalent genomic DNA from CVID and controls. The data were produced by immunoSEQ multiplex PCR, yet TCRdb's version contains in-frame clones alone and is incomplete. In total the sample includes around 45,000 clones, none of them seen once. The V gene is TRBV7-3, the J gene TRBJ2-5, with D possibly TRBD1 on 6 matching bases. This clonotype originated in a person aged 18 to 70 in good health. Sequenced sample: peripheral blood mononuclear cells. The part of the CDR3 DNA that was read is TGTGCCAGTAGCTTAATAGGTGGGGGCCTGGGGGAGACC. The encoded protein is CASSLIGGGLGET. In full, the CDR3 is CASSLIGGGLGETQYF. The variable domain in full, with the rest retrieved from reference TRBV7-3 and TRBJ2-5, is GAGVSQTPSNKVTEKGKYVELRCDPISGHTALYWYRQSLGQGPEFLIYFQGTGAADDSGLPNDRFFAVRPEGSVSTLKIQRTERGDSAVYLCASSLIGGGLGETQYFGPGTRLLVL.